The TCR beta chain under discussion was sequenced for a study of T-cell memory formation after mild COVID-19. The sample holds many counts of this clonotype. V shed 3 bases, J shed 1 base, and the junction held 2 bases outside the gene matches. The CDR3 runs to 14 residues. Germline values: CDR1 SEHNR, CDR2 FQNEAQ (reference sequence). TCRdb re-called the 5' RACE reads through MiXCR, storing one row per CDR3 protein. Among 300,000 to 350,000 distinct CDR3 sequences, over 10% were seen once, and the ten largest hold over 20%. This chain uses TRBV7-9 with TRBJ1-1; 7 nucleotides align to TRBD1. The sequence came from a young man who had mild COVID-19 (a few samples of this study predate the infection). Cell type and time point are not known. Sequencing input: PBMCs or a T cell subset sorted from them (not recorded which). The CDR3 bases are TGTGCCAGCAGCTTCAGGGGGGAGAACACTGAAGCTTTCTTT. It encodes CASSFRGENTEAFF.